The rows below give T cell receptor beta chains drawn from one sample of a study of T cell repertoires in cytomegalovirus infection. TCRdb re-called the reads through MiXCR, storing one row per CDR3 protein. The sample has 200,000 to 300,000 distinct CDR3 sequences, about 12% seen once. The sample taken for sequencing was PBMCs. These receptors were collected from a human donor in good health (CMV status not recorded). Some clones in this sample may be carry-over from other donors' samples. Both conserved end residues are part of each CDR3. D genes are given only for firm matches. Size tells how often a clone was seen (once, few, many) or the class of an expanded clone, and some rows leave it out.

clone size: many
D gene: TRBD1
J gene: TRBJ2-1
V gene: TRBV28
CDR3 DNA: TGTGCCAGCAGTGGGGACAGTTCCTACAATGAGCAGTTCTTC
CDR3 protein: CASSGDSSYNEQFF

clone size: many
D gene: TRBD1
J gene: TRBJ1-1
V gene: TRBV7-2
CDR3 DNA: TGTGCCAGCAGCCCCCGACAGGGGACCAGCACTGAAGCTTTCTTT
CDR3 protein: CASSPRQGTSTEAFF

clone size: few
D gene: TRBD1
J gene: TRBJ2-5
V gene: TRBV7-8
CDR3 DNA: TGTGCCAGCAGCCTGGGACAGAAAGAGACCCAGTACTTC
CDR3 protein: CASSLGQKETQYF

clone size: .
D gene: .
J gene: TRBJ1-1
V gene: TRBV6-5
CDR3 DNA: TGTGCCAGCAGTTACGAACTCAGGGGTAGTGGGGCTTTCTTT
CDR3 protein: CASSYELRGSGAFF

clone size: many
D gene: .
J gene: TRBJ1-1
V gene: TRBV28
CDR3 DNA: TGTGCCAGTTTAAAACAATCGGGGAACACTGAAGCTTTCTTT
CDR3 protein: CASLKQSGNTEAFF

clone size: .
D gene: TRBD1
J gene: TRBJ2-3
V gene: TRBV7-9
CDR3 DNA: TGTGCCAGCAGCTCCAAACCCGGGACAGCCACAGATACGCAGTATTTT
CDR3 protein: CASSSKPGTATDTQYF

clone size: .
D gene: .
J gene: TRBJ2-7
V gene: TRBV20-1
CDR3 DNA: TGCAGTGCTAGAGTCGGGGGGCGCCACGAGCAGTACTTC
CDR3 protein: CSARVGGRHEQYF

clone size: many
D gene: .
J gene: TRBJ2-1
V gene: TRBV7-3
CDR3 DNA: TGTGCCAGCAGCTTATTACAGGCCCCCAATGAGCAGTTCTTC
CDR3 protein: CASSLLQAPNEQFF

clone size: few
D gene: .
J gene: TRBJ1-5
V gene: TRBV12-3/TRBV12-4
CDR3 DNA: TGTGCCAGCAGTCTACTGGCAAACCCCCAGCATTTT
CDR3 protein: CASSLLANPQHF

clone size: many
D gene: TRBD1
J gene: TRBJ1-6
V gene: TRBV7-2
CDR3 DNA: TGTGCCAGCACCCCTTTCGCAGGGGGAGCCAATTCACCCCTCCACTTT
CDR3 protein: CASTPFAGGANSPLHF

clone size: few
D gene: TRBD2
J gene: TRBJ2-7
V gene: TRBV23-1
CDR3 DNA: TGCGCCAGCAGTCAAAGAACTAGCGGTTCCGAGCAGTACTTC
CDR3 protein: CASSQRTSGSEQYF

clone size: many
D gene: .
J gene: TRBJ1-1
V gene: TRBV19
CDR3 DNA: TGTGCCAGTAGTATTGGAGGGAACACTGAAGCTTTCTTT
CDR3 protein: CASSIGGNTEAFF

clone size: few
D gene: TRBD1
J gene: TRBJ2-3
V gene: TRBV12-3/TRBV12-4
CDR3 DNA: TGTGCCAGCAGTTCCAGGGGGCACGCAGATACGCAGTATTTT
CDR3 protein: CASSSRGHADTQYF

clone size: .
D gene: .
J gene: TRBJ2-1
V gene: TRBV20-1
CDR3 DNA: TGCAGTGCTCTGGACGAGAGCTCCTACAATGAGCAGTTCTTC
CDR3 protein: CSALDESSYNEQFF

clone size: many
D gene: .
J gene: TRBJ1-2
V gene: TRBV7-2
CDR3 DNA: TGTGCCAGCAGCTTAAAGGGGATCTATATGGGCTACACCTTC
CDR3 protein: CASSLKGIYMGYTF

clone size: few
D gene: .
J gene: TRBJ1-1
V gene: TRBV2
CDR3 DNA: TGTGCCAGCAGTGAAAAGGCTCCCGGATTAACTGGTGAAGCTTTCTTT
CDR3 protein: CASSEKAPGLTGEAFF

clone size: many
D gene: .
J gene: TRBJ1-3
V gene: TRBV7-9
CDR3 DNA: TGTGCCAGCAGCTCCCCAGGACGGTCCTCTGGAAACACCATATATTTT
CDR3 protein: CASSSPGRSSGNTIYF

clone size: .
D gene: .
J gene: TRBJ2-3
V gene: TRBV14
CDR3 DNA: TGTGCCAGCAGCCAAGCACAGAACACAGATACGCAGTATTTT
CDR3 protein: CASSQAQNTDTQYF

clone size: .
D gene: .
J gene: TRBJ2-7
V gene: TRBV28
CDR3 DNA: TGTGCCAGCAGTTTAACCGACATTCACGAGCAGTACTTC
CDR3 protein: CASSLTDIHEQYF

clone size: few
D gene: .
J gene: TRBJ2-1
V gene: TRBV29-1
CDR3 DNA: TGCAGCGCGAAGGGGTCCTACAATGAGCAGTTCTTC
CDR3 protein: CSAKGSYNEQFF

clone size: .
D gene: TRBD1
J gene: TRBJ1-3
V gene: TRBV12-3/TRBV12-4
CDR3 DNA: TGTGCCAGCAGTTTATGGACAGGGTCCCTCTCTGGAAACACCATATATTTT
CDR3 protein: CASSLWTGSLSGNTIYF

clone size: many
D gene: .
J gene: TRBJ2-3
V gene: TRBV6-1
CDR3 DNA: TGTGCCAGCAGCCGCGGCACTAAGGCGTTTAGAGATACGCAGTATTTT
CDR3 protein: CASSRGTKAFRDTQYF

clone size: many
D gene: .
J gene: TRBJ2-1
V gene: TRBV11-2
CDR3 DNA: TGTGCCAGCAGCTCCCCTCCGGGTCTTCAATTCTTC
CDR3 protein: CASSSPPGLQFF